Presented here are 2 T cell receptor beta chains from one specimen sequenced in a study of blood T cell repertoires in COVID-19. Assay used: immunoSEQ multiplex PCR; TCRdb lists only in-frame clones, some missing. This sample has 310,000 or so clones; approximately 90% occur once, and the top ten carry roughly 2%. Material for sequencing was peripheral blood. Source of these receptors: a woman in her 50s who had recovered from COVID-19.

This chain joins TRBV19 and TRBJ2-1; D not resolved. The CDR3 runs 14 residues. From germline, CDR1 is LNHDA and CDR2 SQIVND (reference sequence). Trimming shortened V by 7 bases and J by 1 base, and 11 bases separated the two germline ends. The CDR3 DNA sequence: TGTGCCAGTACTGAGTCAGGTTCCTACAATGAGCAGTTCTTC. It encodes CASTESGSYNEQFF.

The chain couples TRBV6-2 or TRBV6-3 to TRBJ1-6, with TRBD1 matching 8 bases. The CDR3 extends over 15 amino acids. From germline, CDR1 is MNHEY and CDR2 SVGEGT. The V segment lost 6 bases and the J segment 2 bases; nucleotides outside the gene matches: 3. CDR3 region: CASSKGQAYNSPLHF. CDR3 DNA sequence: TGTGCCAGCAGCAAGGGACAGGCCTATAATTCACCCCTCCACTTT.